Following are 22 T cell receptor beta chains from one sample sequenced in a study of T cells in localized non-small cell lung cancer. The assay was immunoSEQ multiplex PCR, and TCRdb's table has in-frame clones only and misses some. The sample records 1,500 to 2,000 clones, about 20% being singletons. Here the sequenced sample was normal lung tissue next to the tumor, taken before any cancer treatment. These receptors all stem from a man aged 18-49 years with stage I lung adenocarcinoma.

This clone was counted once. The genes are TRBV5-1 and TRBJ2-3, with D tentatively TRBD2 (5 bases). V was cut by 1 base and J by 6 bases, with 15 bases left in between. CDR1 SGHRS and CDR2 YFSETQ come from the germline V gene. The CDR3 extends over 15 amino acids. CDR3 nucleotide sequence: TGCGCCAGCAGCTTGACCGGACTCCTCGCCGATACGCAGTATTTT. Translation: CASSLTGLLADTQYF.

The table lists this clone with a count of one. The chain couples TRBV30 to TRBJ2-5, with TRBD2 as a possible D gene (7 bases). The ends were cut back, 0 bases at V and 5 bases at J, with 16 bases in the middle. CDR1 and CDR2 from the germline V gene are GTSNPN and SVGIG (reference sequence). The CDR3 has 15 amino acids. DNA of the CDR3: TGTGCCTGGAGTGTACCGGGGGGCCTGACGGAGACCCAGTACTTC. Translating it yields CAWSVPGGLTETQYF.

This clone was counted a few times. The rearrangement uses TRBV28 and TRBJ2-7, with a weak D call TRBD1 (6 bases). V lost 11 bases, J lost 5 bases, and 19 bases lay in between. The CDR3 consists of 13 residues. Germline values: CDR1 MDHEN, CDR2 SYDVKM. CDR3 sequence reads: CALQAGASHEQYF. The DNA for the CDR3 is TGTGCCCTCCAAGCAGGGGCGTCGCACGAGCAGTACTTC. Looking up the rest from reference TRBV28 and TRBJ2-7 gives the full variable domain: DVKVTQSSRYLVKRTGEKVFLECVQDMDHENMFWYRQDPGLGLRLIYFSYDVKMKEKGDIPEGYSVSREKKERFSLILESASTNQTSMYLCALQAGASHEQYFGPGTRLTVT.

J is TRBJ1-6 and V is TRBV30; a possible D gene is TRBD1 (6 bases). The CDR3 length is 15 residues. The V gene lost 0 bases and the J gene lost 8 bases, with 14 bases spanning the gap. Germline V CDR1 and CDR2: GTSNPN, SVGIG (reference sequence). CDR3 nucleotides: TGTGCCTGGAGTGTAGAGGGGGTCTGGGATTCACCCCTCCACTTT. This codes for CAWSVEGVWDSPLHF.

This clone rates as medium-sized (0.01 to 0.1%). V is TRBV7-1 and J is TRBJ1-2; no firm D call. TRBV7-1 is an open reading frame whose function is uncertain. V lost 7 bases, J lost 4 bases, and 13 bases lay in between. The CDR3 runs to 13 residues. CDR3 in amino acids: CASILMGSYGYTF. The CDR3 DNA follows: TGTGCCAGCATCCTAATGGGGAGCTATGGCTACACCTTC.

This clone was seen a handful of times. The chain joins TRBV2 to TRBJ2-7, with 9 nucleotides matching TRBD2. Trimming removed 7 bases from V and 1 base from J; junction bases left unmatched: 5. The CDR3 sequence is 14 residues long. CDR1 SNHLY and CDR2 FYNNEI come from the germline V gene. The CDR3 region has the DNA TGTGCCAGCACCCAGCGGGGGGCATCCTACGAGCAGTACTTC. Translated: CASTQRGASYEQYF.

This clone came up a few times. The rearrangement links TRBV28 to TRBJ1-2; D call uncertain. V lost 7 bases and J 5 bases, leaving 11 bases between the germline ends. Per the germline V gene, CDR1 is MDHEN and CDR2 is SYDVKM. This CDR3 has 12 residues. This CDR3 is CASKTGVYGYTF. The CDR3 bases are TGTGCCAGCAAAACCGGAGTTTATGGCTACACCTTC.

This rearrangement joins TRBV11-3 to TRBJ2-2; possible D gene TRBD1, 5 bases. The germline V gene has CDR1 SGHNT and CDR2 YENEEA. CDR3 size: 16 residues. The V end lost 2 bases, the J end lost 0 bases, and 10 bases lay between the germline ends. This CDR3 is CASSLSPGTNTGELFF. CDR3 DNA: TGTGCCAGCAGCTTATCCCCAGGGACGAACACCGGGGAGCTGTTTTTT. Filled out from reference TRBV11-3 and TRBJ2-2, the complete variable domain reads EAGVVQSPRYKIIEKKQPVAFWCNPISGHNTLYWYLQNLGQGPELLIRYENEEAVDDSQLPKDRFSAERLKGVDSTLKIQPAELGDSAVYLCASSLSPGTNTGELFFGEGSRLTVL.

This chain connects TRBV11-3 to TRBJ2-1, with TRBD2 identical over 7 bases. This CDR3 has 18 amino acids. The J segment lost 4 bases and the V segment lost 5 bases, leaving 17 bases of the junction unmatched. The V gene's germline CDR1 is SGHNT and CDR2 YENEEA. In DNA, the CDR3 is TGTGCCAGCAGCCCCCGCGGAGGGTGGGGGGGAAGTTACAATGAGCAGTTCTTC. Translation gives CASSPRGGWGGSYNEQFF.

This clone was observed a few times. The chain has TRBV6-8 and TRBJ2-3; possible D gene TRBD2, 6 bases. CDR1 MNHGY and CDR2 SAAAGT come from the germline V gene. The CDR3 spans 17 residues. Trimming left V 6 bases short and J 8 bases short, with 27 bases between. Here the CDR3 reads CASSHGGPNQGRGTQYF. Written as DNA, the CDR3 is TGTGCCAGCAGCCACGGGGGACCTAACCAGGGCCGGGGTACGCAGTATTTT.

The sample holds a few counts of this clone. The chain uses TRBV28 and TRBJ1-4; weak D call: TRBD1 (6 bases). Trimming removed 5 bases from V and 0 bases from J, with 7 bases in between. The CDR3 sequence is 14 residues long. Germline loops: CDR1 MDHEN, CDR2 SYDVKM. The CDR3 region is CASSRTATNEKLFF. The CDR3 DNA follows: TGTGCCAGCAGTCGGACAGCAACTAATGAAAAACTGTTTTTT.

This chain joins TRBV18 and TRBJ2-7, with a possible D match to TRBD1 (5 bases). The CDR3 spans 14 residues. Germline V gene data show CDR1 as KGHSH and CDR2 as LQKENI. The V and J ends lost 4 bases and 2 bases respectively, with 12 bases between them. The CDR3 DNA is TGTGCCAGCTCACGACCGGACACCCCCTACGAGCAGTACTTC. Translating gives CASSRPDTPYEQYF.

The chain links TRBV19 to TRBJ2-7; the D gene could be TRBD1 or TRBD2 (5 bases each). This CDR3 region has 15 residues. Germline V gives CDR1 LNHDA, CDR2 SQIVND (reference sequence). With 4 bases removed from V and 3 bases from J, the gap between germline ends came to 16 bases. In nucleotides, the CDR3 is TGTGCCAGTAGTAATCAAGGGGACGGGTACTACGAGCAGTACTTC. This sequence encodes CASSNQGDGYYEQYF.

The chain joins TRBV18 to TRBJ2-2; D is possibly TRBD1 (5 bases). Germline assignment: CDR1 KGHSH and CDR2 LQKENI. The CDR3 has 15 residues. The V and J ends lost 3 bases and 5 bases respectively, with 13 bases between them. The CDR3, as DNA: TGTGCCAGCTCACCGAAGACAGACTCTACCGGGGAGCTGTTTTTT. Amino acids: CASSPKTDSTGELFF.

This clone is large (0.1 to 1%) in the sample. The gene calls are TRBV19 and TRBJ1-4; D unclear. V gave up 6 bases and J gave up 7 bases, with 15 bases separating them. Germline V gene data show CDR1 as LNHDA and CDR2 as SQIVND (reference sequence). The CDR3 loop spans 14 amino acids. CDR3 loop: CASSTDGSGEKLFF. DNA of the CDR3: TGTGCCAGTAGCACGGACGGGAGTGGTGAAAAACTGTTTTTT. Full variable domain (missing parts from reference TRBV19 and TRBJ1-4): DGGITQSPKYLFRKEGQNVTLSCEQNLNHDAMYWYRQDPGQGLRLIYYSQIVNDFQKGDIAEGYSVSREKKESFPLTVTSAQKNPTAFYLCASSTDGSGEKLFFGSGTQLSVL.

The CDR3 loop reads CASRTDGNIYGYTF. CDR3 coding DNA: TGTGCCAGCAGAACGGACGGGAACATCTATGGCTACACCTTC. The J gene is TRBJ1-2, the V gene TRBV6-8; D unresolved. Germline values: CDR1 MNHGY, CDR2 SAAAGT. Trimming removed 6 bases at V and 4 bases at J, with 15 bases between. CDR3 length equals 14 residues.

The V call is TRBV6-8, the J call TRBJ1-1; D is perhaps TRBD1 (6 bases). Germline values: CDR1 MNHGY, CDR2 SAAAGT. The CDR3 loop spans 17 amino acids. Trimming took 2 bases from V and 0 from J, leaving 16 bases between them. In nucleotides, the CDR3 is TGTGCCAGCAGTTACCAGGTTTACCAGGGGATGAACACTGAAGCTTTCTTT. The encoded protein is CASSYQVYQGMNTEAFF.

This clone showed up just a few times. The chain is built from TRBV1 and TRBJ2-3; the DNA was not compared with TRBD2, the D call given in the table. TRBV1 is a known pseudogene. The CDR3 spans 14 residues. The CDR3 loop is CASSRKGGRDTQYF. CDR3 nucleotide sequence: TGCGCCAGCAGCCGAAAAGGTGGGAGAGATACGCAGTATTTT.

A few counts support this clone. This chain uses TRBV6-8 with TRBJ1-1, with TRBD1 identical over 7 bases. This CDR3 has 13 amino acids. V shed 2 bases, J shed 6 bases, and the junction held 3 bases outside the gene matches. Germline V CDR1 and CDR2: MNHGY, SAAAGT. CDR3 sequence (DNA): TGTGCCAGCAGTTACACCGGGACAGCTGAAGCTTTCTTT. This translates into CASSYTGTAEAFF.

The sample holds a few counts of this clone. The rearrangement uses TRBV28 and TRBJ1-6, with TRBD1 matching over 10 bases. The germline gives CDR1 MDHEN, CDR2 SYDVKM. The CDR3 is 15 residues long. Trimming took 7 bases from V and 8 from J; bases not matched to a gene: 8. The CDR3 DNA follows: TGTGCCAGCAAGTATGGGGGGACAGGGGATTCACCCCTCCACTTT. Amino acids: CASKYGGTGDSPLHF. The variable domain in full, with the rest retrieved from reference TRBV28 and TRBJ1-6, is DVKVTQSSRYLVKRTGEKVFLECVQDMDHENMFWYRQDPGLGLRLIYFSYDVKMKEKGDIPEGYSVSREKKERFSLILESASTNQTSMYLCASKYGGTGDSPLHFGNGTRLTVT.

This clone was seen a handful of times. The V call is TRBV27, the J call TRBJ2-1, with TRBD1 identical over 7 bases. There are 14 residues in the CDR3. The J segment lost 3 bases and the V segment lost 3 bases, leaving 2 bases of the junction unmatched. Germline CDR1 is MNHEY and CDR2 is SMNVEV (reference sequence). In DNA, the CDR3 is TGTGCCAGCAGTTTTCGGGACAGCTACAATGAGCAGTTCTTC. This codes for CASSFRDSYNEQFF.

This clone was seen more than once but under ten times. The V and J genes are TRBV18 and TRBJ1-5; TRBD1 might be the D (5 bases). Germline CDR1 and CDR2: KGHSH and LQKENI. Trimming took off 6 bases at V and 1 base at J, with 13 bases between the two ends. CDR3 length equals 15 residues. CDR3 in amino acids: CASSEGMGSNQPQHF. CDR3 bases: TGTGCCAGCTCCGAGGGGATGGGAAGCAATCAGCCCCAGCATTTT.